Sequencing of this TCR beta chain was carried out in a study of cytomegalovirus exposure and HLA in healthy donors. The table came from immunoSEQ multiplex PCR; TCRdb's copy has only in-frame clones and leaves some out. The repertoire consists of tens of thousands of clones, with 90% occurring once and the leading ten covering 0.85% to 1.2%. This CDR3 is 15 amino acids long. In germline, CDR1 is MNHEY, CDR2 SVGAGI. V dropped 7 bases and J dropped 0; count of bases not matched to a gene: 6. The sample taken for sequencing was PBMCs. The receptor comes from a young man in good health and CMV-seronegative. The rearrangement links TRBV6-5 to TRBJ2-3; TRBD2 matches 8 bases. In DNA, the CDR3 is TGTGCCAGCACCACGGGGGGGCTTAGCACAGATACGCAGTATTTT. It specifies CASTTGGLSTDTQYF.